This TCR beta chain emerged from a study of Tregs in tolerant kidney transplant recipients. Overall study results and limits: This study did not directly address biological reproducibility. Few patients were studied, so findings need validation in larger groups. Tregs expanded with activated donor B cells seemed most donor-specific. Tolerant patients' donor-specific Tregs expanded beyond overall Tregs, suggesting antigen-driven growth.

Per the germline V gene, CDR1 is SEHNR and CDR2 is FQNEAQ (reference sequence). The CDR3 is 12 amino acids. With 5 bases removed from V and 7 bases from J, the gap between germline ends came to 8 bases. Comment on this clone: Its antigen is unknown.

Profiled with immunoSEQ multiplex PCR; TCRdb holds only in-frame clones, not every one. The sample has approximately 98,000 clones; around 87% are singletons. Here the sequenced sample was CD4+ T cells from blood, taken before the transplant. The V gene is TRBV7-9, the J gene TRBJ1-4; D is possibly TRBD1 (5 bases). The clonotype comes from a human donor who received a combined kidney and bone marrow transplant. The CDR3 here is CASSQDSEKLFF. The CDR3, as DNA: TGTGCCAGCAGCCAAGACAGTGAAAAACTGTTTTTT. The variable domain in full, with the rest retrieved from reference TRBV7-9 and TRBJ1-4, is DTGVSQNPRHKITKRGQNVTFRCDPISEHNRLYWYRQTLGQGPEFLTYFQNEAQLEKSRLLSDRFSAERPKGSFSTLEIQRTEQGDSAMYLCASSQDSEKLFFGSGTQLSVL.